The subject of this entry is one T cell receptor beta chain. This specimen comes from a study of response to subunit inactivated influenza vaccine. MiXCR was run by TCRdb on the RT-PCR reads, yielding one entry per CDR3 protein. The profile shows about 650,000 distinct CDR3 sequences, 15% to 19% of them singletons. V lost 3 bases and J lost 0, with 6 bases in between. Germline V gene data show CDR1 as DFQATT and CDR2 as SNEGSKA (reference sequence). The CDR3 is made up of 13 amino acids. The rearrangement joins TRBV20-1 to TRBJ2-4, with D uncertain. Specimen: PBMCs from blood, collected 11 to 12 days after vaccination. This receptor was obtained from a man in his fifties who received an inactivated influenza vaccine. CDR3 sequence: CSASGLAKNIQYF. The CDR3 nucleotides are TGCAGTGCTAGTGGGTTAGCCAAAAACATTCAGTACTTC.